Listed here are 5 T cell receptor beta chains from one sample, sequenced in a study of response to subunit inactivated influenza vaccine. TCRdb called the RT-PCR reads again in MiXCR, with one record for every CDR3 protein. The sample includes about 780,000 distinct CDR3 sequences, around a sixth of them seen just once. The sequencing here drew on PBMCs from blood, taken around 5 days after vaccination. These receptors came from a man over 45 who received an inactivated influenza vaccine.

This clonotype was observed a few times. The chain recombines TRBV9 with TRBJ2-7; D might be TRBD2 (6 bases). The CDR3 extends over 15 amino acids. Germline values: CDR1 SGDLS, CDR2 YYNGEE. V was clipped by 0 bases and J by 2 bases, with 12 bases between them. The CDR3 loop is CASSVAAGYPYEQYF. The CDR3 nucleotides read TGTGCCAGCAGCGTAGCTGCGGGATATCCCTACGAGCAGTACTTC.

This chain connects TRBV4-1 to TRBJ1-1, with a weak D call TRBD1 (5 bases). The CDR3 runs 12 residues. V was clipped by 3 bases and J by 11 bases, with 13 bases between them. In germline, CDR1 is MGHRA, CDR2 YSYEKL. The CDR3 is CASSQRGVEAFF. The CDR3, as DNA: TGCGCCAGCAGCCAGAGAGGGGTGGAGGCTTTCTTT.

The genes are TRBV12-3 or TRBV12-4 and TRBJ2-3; TRBD1 agrees at 9 bases. The CDR3 contains 17 residues. The V gene end was trimmed by 6 bases and the J gene end by 0 bases; junction bases not matched to a gene: 10. CDR3 bases: TGTGCCAGCAGCTCGCCACAGGGGGCGGAAAGCACAGATACGCAGTATTTT. Translated: CASSSPQGAESTDTQYF.

This clonotype was picked up many times. The chain recombines TRBV2 with TRBJ2-2, with D hard to call. This CDR3 is 15 amino acids long. Germline CDR1 reads SNHLY; CDR2 reads FYNNEI. Trimming removed 0 bases from V and 0 bases from J, with 5 bases in between. Here the CDR3 reads CASSEAYANTGELFF. For the CDR3, the DNA is TGTGCCAGCAGTGAAGCGTACGCGAACACCGGGGAGCTGTTTTTT.

This clonotype was seen only a few times. This chain joins TRBV10-3 and TRBJ2-3; D ambiguous. The germline V gene has CDR1 ENHRY and CDR2 SYGVKD. V was cut by 5 bases and J by 6 bases, with 9 bases left in between. The CDR3 length is 12 residues. CDR3 DNA sequence: TGTGCCATCAGTCATGCCGGGGATACGCAGTATTTT. As protein: CAISHAGDTQYF.